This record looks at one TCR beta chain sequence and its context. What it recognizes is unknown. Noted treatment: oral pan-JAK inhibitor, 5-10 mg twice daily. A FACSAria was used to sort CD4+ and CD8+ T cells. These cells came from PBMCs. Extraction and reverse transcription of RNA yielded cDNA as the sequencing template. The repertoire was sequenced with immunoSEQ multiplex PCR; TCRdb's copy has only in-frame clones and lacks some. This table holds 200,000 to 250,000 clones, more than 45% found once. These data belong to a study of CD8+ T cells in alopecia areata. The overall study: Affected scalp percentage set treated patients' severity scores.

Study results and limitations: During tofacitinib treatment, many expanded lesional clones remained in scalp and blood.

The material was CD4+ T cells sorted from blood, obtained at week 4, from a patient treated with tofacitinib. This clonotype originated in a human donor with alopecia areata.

CDR3 sequence reads: CASTRGTGGYTF. CDR3 nucleotide sequence: TGTGCCAGCACCAGGGGGACGGGTGGCTACACCTTC. The chain is built from TRBV28 and TRBJ1-2; 7 bases line up with TRBD1. V was pared by 7 bases and J by 7 bases, with 6 bases of the junction left unmatched. Germline V gives CDR1 MDHEN, CDR2 SYDVKM. The CDR3 has 12 residues.